The rows below give T cell receptor beta chains drawn from one sample of a study of shared clonotypes between healthy human individuals. Assay: immunoSEQ multiplex PCR; the TCRdb copy retains only in-frame clones and omits some. The data hold around 2.5 million clones, with 80% to 95% observed a single time. Sequencing was performed on naive CD4+ T cells from PBMCs. These receptors all stem from a man aged 18 to 30 in good health. Some clones in this sample may be carry-over from other donors' samples. The CDR3 runs from the conserved cysteine through the conserved F or W. A D gene is named only where the DNA matches it firmly. Size tells how often a clone was seen (once, few, many) or the class of an expanded clone, and some rows leave it out.

V: TRBV11-2; D: NA; J: TRBJ2-7; size: NA; DNA: TGTGCCAGCAGCTCGTCGTATGGACTCTCCTACGAGCAGTACTTC; CDR3: CASSSSYGLSYEQYF
V: TRBV29-1; D: NA; J: TRBJ2-1; size: NA; DNA: TGCAGCGCCCAGACGGGGACCTACAATGAGCAGTTCTTC; CDR3: CSAQTGTYNEQFF
V: TRBV5-6; D: TRBD1; J: TRBJ1-2; size: NA; DNA: TGTGCCAGCAGCTTGAGGAGGGGGCCCCTCTATGGCTACACCTTC; CDR3: CASSLRRGPLYGYTF
V: TRBV6-4; D: TRBD1; J: TRBJ2-7; size: NA; DNA: TGTGCCAGCAAAACCTCCTCGAGACAGGGAGATAAGGAGCAGTACTTC; CDR3: CASKTSSRQGDKEQYF
V: TRBV28; D: NA; J: TRBJ1-2; size: NA; DNA: TGTGCCAGCAGTTTGGGCATAGGGCTCTATGGCTACACCTTC; CDR3: CASSLGIGLYGYTF
V: TRBV28; D: NA; J: TRBJ2-7; size: NA; DNA: TGTGCCAGCAGTTCCTATTCCCGGGACACAGCCTACGAGCAGTACTTC; CDR3: CASSSYSRDTAYEQYF
V: TRBV7-9; D: NA; J: TRBJ1-1; size: NA; DNA: TGTGCCAGCAGCTTCATCGGGGACACTGAAGCTTTCTTT; CDR3: CASSFIGDTEAFF
V: TRBV5-1; D: NA; J: TRBJ2-1; size: NA; DNA: TGCGCCAGCAGCTTGGAGCCCAATAGGGATGAGCAGTTCTTC; CDR3: CASSLEPNRDEQFF
V: TRBV7-8; D: NA; J: TRBJ2-5; size: once; DNA: TGTGCCAGCAGCCCCGAGGGACGAACCCAGTACTTC; CDR3: CASSPEGRTQYF
V: TRBV28; D: NA; J: TRBJ2-7; size: NA; DNA: TGTGCCAGCAGCCCCGGGGGCTACAGGGTATACGAGCAGTACTTC; CDR3: CASSPGGYRVYEQYF
V: TRBV14; D: NA; J: TRBJ2-1; size: NA; DNA: TGTGCCAGCAGCCAAGAGAAACCCTCCTACAATGAGCAGTTCTTC; CDR3: CASSQEKPSYNEQFF
V: TRBV5-1; D: TRBD2; J: TRBJ2-3; size: NA; DNA: TGCGCCAGCAGTAGAGCCCGGACAGGGGAATCTAGCGGGAGGGTAACAGATACGCAGTATTTT; CDR3: CASSRARTGESSGRVTDTQYF
V: TRBV19; D: NA; J: TRBJ2-5; size: NA; DNA: TGTGCCAGTAGTCAGGACCGAAGAGAGACCCAGTACTTC; CDR3: CASSQDRRETQYF
V: TRBV29-1; D: NA; J: TRBJ2-2; size: NA; DNA: TGCAGCGTCTTAACGGGCTCAAACACCGGGGAGCTGTTTTTT; CDR3: CSVLTGSNTGELFF
V: TRBV30; D: NA; J: TRBJ1-5; size: NA; DNA: TGTGCCTGGAGTGGTGGCAATCAGCCCCAGCATTTT; CDR3: CAWSGGNQPQHF
V: TRBV5-1; D: NA; J: TRBJ1-1; size: NA; DNA: TGCGCCAGCAGCGAGGGATTAACTGGTACTGAAGCTTTCTTT; CDR3: CASSEGLTGTEAFF
V: TRBV28; D: TRBD2; J: TRBJ2-1; size: once; DNA: TGTGCCAGCAGTCCCGGACTAGGGCCCTACAATGAGCAGTTCTTC; CDR3: CASSPGLGPYNEQFF
V: TRBV11-2; D: TRBD1; J: TRBJ2-1; size: NA; DNA: TGTGCCAGCAGCTCAACGCAGGGGGCGAATTATAATGAGCAGTTCTTC; CDR3: CASSSTQGANYNEQFF
V: TRBV6-5; D: NA; J: TRBJ1-1; size: NA; DNA: TGTGCCACCGGCGATTCGACTGAAGCTTTCTTT; CDR3: CATGDSTEAFF
V: TRBV29-1; D: TRBD2; J: TRBJ2-7; size: NA; DNA: TGCAGCGTTGGGGTGCTAGCGGGAGTATACGAGCAGTACTTC; CDR3: CSVGVLAGVYEQYF
V: TRBV5-4; D: NA; J: TRBJ1-5; size: NA; DNA: TGTGCCAGCAGTCCAGACCCGAATCAGCCCCAGCATTTT; CDR3: CASSPDPNQPQHF
V: TRBV7-3; D: TRBD2; J: TRBJ2-1; size: NA; DNA: TGTGCCAGCAGCTTAACGGCGGGAGGTGGCCATGAGCAGTTCTTC; CDR3: CASSLTAGGGHEQFF
V: TRBV2; D: NA; J: TRBJ1-2; size: NA; DNA: TGTGCCAGCAGACCTGAGTATTGGGATGGCTACACCTTC; CDR3: CASRPEYWDGYTF
V: TRBV18; D: NA; J: TRBJ1-1; size: NA; DNA: TGTGCCAGCTCCCCGGGGGCCAACACTGAAGCTTTCTTT; CDR3: CASSPGANTEAFF
V: TRBV19; D: NA; J: TRBJ1-5; size: NA; DNA: TGTGCCAGTAGTATTTCTGGTCCCCTGTTGTGGCAGCCCCAGCATTTT; CDR3: CASSISGPLLWQPQHF
V: TRBV6-5; D: NA; J: TRBJ2-7; size: few; DNA: TGTGCCAGCAGTTACTCGGCGGGGCCAACCTACGAGCAGTACTTC; CDR3: CASSYSAGPTYEQYF
V: TRBV5-1; D: TRBD1; J: TRBJ1-1; size: NA; DNA: TGCGCCAGCAGCTCAGGGGGCGGTTTTGTCGGAACTGAAGCTTTCTTT; CDR3: CASSSGGGFVGTEAFF
V: TRBV28; D: TRBD2; J: TRBJ2-7; size: NA; DNA: TGTGCCAGCAGTTCCCCGCCTAGCGGCCCCTACGAGCAGTACTTC; CDR3: CASSSPPSGPYEQYF
V: TRBV19; D: NA; J: TRBJ2-7; size: NA; DNA: TGTGCCAGTAGTTACTCGGCTGCCGTGTACTACGAGCAGTACTTC; CDR3: CASSYSAAVYYEQYF
V: TRBV6-1; D: NA; J: TRBJ2-5; size: NA; DNA: TGTGCGGCAGGGGGGCGGGCCGAGACCCAGTACTTC; CDR3: CAAGGRAETQYF
V: TRBV19; D: NA; J: TRBJ1-2; size: NA; DNA: TGTGCCAGTAGTATAATCGGGGGCTATGGCTACACCTTC; CDR3: CASSIIGGYGYTF
V: TRBV10-3; D: NA; J: TRBJ2-3; size: NA; DNA: TGTGCCATCAGTGAGAATCGAGGAACAGATACGCAGTATTTT; CDR3: CAISENRGTDTQYF
V: TRBV4-2; D: TRBD2; J: TRBJ2-1; size: once; DNA: TGTGCCAGCAGCTTATACTTAGCGGGAGAGCAGTTCTTC; CDR3: CASSLYLAGEQFF
V: TRBV4-1; D: TRBD2; J: TRBJ2-1; size: NA; DNA: TGCGCCAGCAGCCCCCTGGGACTAGCGGGAACCTACAATGAGCAGTTCTTC; CDR3: CASSPLGLAGTYNEQFF
V: TRBV12-5; D: TRBD2; J: TRBJ2-3; size: NA; DNA: TGTGCTAGTGCCCAGGGACTAGCGAGATTCACAGATACGCAGTATTTT; CDR3: CASAQGLARFTDTQYF
V: TRBV5-6; D: NA; J: TRBJ1-1; size: NA; DNA: TGTGCCAGCAGCTTGGTTCCGGGGAGGACTGAAGCTTTCTTT; CDR3: CASSLVPGRTEAFF
V: TRBV27; D: NA; J: TRBJ1-2; size: NA; DNA: TGTGCCAGCAGTAGCCCCAGGCCAACCGATGGCTACACCTTC; CDR3: CASSSPRPTDGYTF
V: TRBV30; D: NA; J: TRBJ1-2; size: NA; DNA: TGTGCTCCTTTCCCAGCTAACTATGGCTACACCTTC; CDR3: CAPFPANYGYTF
V: TRBV6-5; D: NA; J: TRBJ1-3; size: NA; DNA: TGTGCCAGCAGTTACAACAGCGAGCGTGGAAACACCATATATTTT; CDR3: CASSYNSERGNTIYF
V: TRBV4-2; D: TRBD2; J: TRBJ2-1; size: NA; DNA: TGTGCCAGCAGCCTGGGACCGGGACTAGCGGGAGAGGTACAGTTCTTC; CDR3: CASSLGPGLAGEVQFF
V: TRBV11-1; D: NA; J: TRBJ2-7; size: NA; DNA: TGTGCCAGCAGCTTATACGGGATGGGTACCTACGAGCAGTACTTC; CDR3: CASSLYGMGTYEQYF
V: TRBV18; D: NA; J: TRBJ2-2; size: NA; DNA: TGTGCCAGCTCACCGGCGACCGGGGAGCTGTTTTTT; CDR3: CASSPATGELFF
V: TRBV19; D: NA; J: TRBJ1-1; size: NA; DNA: TGTGCCAGCCGCGGGGCAAATCAGGGGAGGTTGGACGCTGAAGCTTTCTTT; CDR3: CASRGANQGRLDAEAFF
V: TRBV6-5; D: NA; J: TRBJ2-1; size: NA; DNA: TGTGCCAGCAGTTCGAATTACGGCGGGAATGAGCAGTTCTTC; CDR3: CASSSNYGGNEQFF
V: TRBV15; D: TRBD1; J: TRBJ1-1; size: NA; DNA: TGTGCCACCAGCAGAGAGGGACAGGGGAGTTGGGCTGAAGCTTTCTTT; CDR3: CATSREGQGSWAEAFF
V: TRBV29-1; D: NA; J: TRBJ2-3; size: once; DNA: TGCAGCGTTCTCCCGGAGAGGGGCGGAACAGATACGCAGTATTTT; CDR3: CSVLPERGGTDTQYF
V: TRBV19; D: NA; J: TRBJ1-5; size: NA; DNA: TGTGCCAGTAGTATCTCTTCGGCGGGTCAGCCCCAGCATTTT; CDR3: CASSISSAGQPQHF
V: TRBV28; D: TRBD2; J: TRBJ2-7; size: NA; DNA: TGTGCCAGCAGTTTCTCAACTAGCGGGGCCTACGAGCAGTACTTC; CDR3: CASSFSTSGAYEQYF
V: TRBV6-5; D: NA; J: TRBJ2-2; size: NA; DNA: TGTGCCAGCAGTTACCAACCCCTGAACACCGGGGAGCTGTTTTTT; CDR3: CASSYQPLNTGELFF
V: TRBV5-1; D: TRBD1; J: TRBJ2-3; size: NA; DNA: TGCGCCAGCAGCCCGGGGACAGGGGCTATAGATACGCAGTATTTT; CDR3: CASSPGTGAIDTQYF
V: TRBV9; D: NA; J: TRBJ2-1; size: NA; DNA: TGTGCCAGCAGCGTAGAGTTAGCGGTGGGTAAGCAGTTCTTC; CDR3: CASSVELAVGKQFF
V: TRBV5-1; D: NA; J: TRBJ2-5; size: NA; DNA: TGCGCCAGCAGCCTTGGAAGCATATCTCAAGAGACCCAGTACTTC; CDR3: CASSLGSISQETQYF
V: TRBV6-5; D: NA; J: TRBJ1-5; size: NA; DNA: TGTGCCAGCAGTTACTCGAGCAAGGAGCCCCAGCATTTT; CDR3: CASSYSSKEPQHF
V: TRBV2; D: NA; J: TRBJ2-1; size: NA; DNA: TGTGCCAGCAGTGGGCAGGGGGGGTACCATGAGCAGTTCTTC; CDR3: CASSGQGGYHEQFF
V: TRBV2; D: TRBD2; J: TRBJ2-1; size: NA; DNA: TGTGCCAGCAGCGCTGGGGGGGGAAAGCAGTTCTTC; CDR3: CASSAGGGKQFF
V: TRBV28; D: TRBD1; J: TRBJ1-2; size: NA; DNA: TGTGCCAGCAGCCTCACCTGGACAGGGGATGGCTACACCTTC; CDR3: CASSLTWTGDGYTF
V: TRBV28; D: TRBD1; J: TRBJ2-7; size: NA; DNA: TGTGCCAGCAGGCTCACCGGGACAGGGACCCACGAGCAGTACTTC; CDR3: CASRLTGTGTHEQYF
V: TRBV28; D: NA; J: TRBJ1-5; size: once; DNA: TGTGCCAGCACCCCCCTGGATCGGGCGGGCAATCAGCCCCAGCATTTT; CDR3: CASTPLDRAGNQPQHF
V: TRBV6-5; D: NA; J: TRBJ2-7; size: NA; DNA: TGTGCCAGCAGGAGTAGGTTGAGCTCCTACGAGCAGTACTTC; CDR3: CASRSRLSSYEQYF